This T cell receptor beta chain was identified in a study of cytomegalovirus exposure and HLA in healthy donors. The CDR3 has 19 residues. V dropped 3 bases and J dropped 3; count of bases not matched to a gene: 10. Germline CDR1 is SGHTA and CDR2 is FQGNSA. 60 Vbeta and 13 Jbeta primers were used in PCR. Assay: immunoSEQ multiplex PCR; the TCRdb copy retains only in-frame clones and omits some. The table includes about 140,000 clones, around 70% detected once. The source material was PBMCs. The sequence derives from a man aged 40-49 years in good health and CMV-seronegative. The chain joins TRBV7-2 to TRBJ2-1; 14 bases are a match to TRBD2. CDR3 bases: TGTGCCAGCAGCTTGACTAGCGGGAGGGGAAGACGTTACTACAATGAGCAGTTCTTC. This codes for CASSLTSGRGRRYYNEQFF.